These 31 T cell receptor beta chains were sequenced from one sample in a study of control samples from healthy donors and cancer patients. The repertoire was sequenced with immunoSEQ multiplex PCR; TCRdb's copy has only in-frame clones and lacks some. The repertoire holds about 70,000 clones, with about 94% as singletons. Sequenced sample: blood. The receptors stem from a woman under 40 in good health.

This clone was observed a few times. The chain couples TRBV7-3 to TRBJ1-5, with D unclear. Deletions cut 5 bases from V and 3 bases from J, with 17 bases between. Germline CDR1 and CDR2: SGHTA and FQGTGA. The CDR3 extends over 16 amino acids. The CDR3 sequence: CASSPRQVLDNQPQHF. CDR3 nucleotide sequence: TGTGCCAGCAGCCCACGGCAGGTCTTAGACAATCAGCCCCAGCATTTT.

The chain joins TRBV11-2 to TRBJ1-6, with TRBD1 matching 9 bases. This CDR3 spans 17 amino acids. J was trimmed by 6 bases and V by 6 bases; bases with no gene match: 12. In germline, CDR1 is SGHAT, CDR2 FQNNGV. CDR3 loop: CASSRRGTGPGNSPLHF. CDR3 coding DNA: TGTGCCAGCAGTCGCCGCGGGACAGGGCCGGGTAATTCACCCCTCCACTTT.

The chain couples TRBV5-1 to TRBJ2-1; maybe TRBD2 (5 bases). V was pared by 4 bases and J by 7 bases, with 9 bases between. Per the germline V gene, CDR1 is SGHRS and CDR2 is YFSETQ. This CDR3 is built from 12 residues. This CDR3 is CASSPEGNEQFF. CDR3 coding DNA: TGCGCCAGCAGCCCCGAGGGAAATGAGCAGTTCTTC.

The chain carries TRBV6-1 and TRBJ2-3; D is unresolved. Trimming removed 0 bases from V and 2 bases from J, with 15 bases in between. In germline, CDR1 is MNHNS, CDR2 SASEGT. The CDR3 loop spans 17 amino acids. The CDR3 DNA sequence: TGTGCCAGCAGTGAAGCTGGCGGTCTGCTGAACACAGATACGCAGTATTTT. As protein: CASSEAGGLLNTDTQYF.

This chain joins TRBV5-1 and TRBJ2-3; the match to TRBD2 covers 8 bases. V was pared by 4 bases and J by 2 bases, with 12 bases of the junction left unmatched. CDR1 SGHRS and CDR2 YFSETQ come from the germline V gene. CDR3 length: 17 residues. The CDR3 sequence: CASSNGRGSGVTDTQYF. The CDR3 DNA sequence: TGCGCCAGCAGCAACGGTAGGGGTAGCGGGGTCACAGATACGCAGTATTTT.

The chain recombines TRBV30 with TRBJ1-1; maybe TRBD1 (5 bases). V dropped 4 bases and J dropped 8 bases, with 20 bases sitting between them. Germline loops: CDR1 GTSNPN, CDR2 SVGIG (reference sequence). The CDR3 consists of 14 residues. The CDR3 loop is CAWKGLKGRREAFF. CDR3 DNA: TGTGCCTGGAAGGGACTGAAGGGTCGAAGAGAAGCTTTCTTT. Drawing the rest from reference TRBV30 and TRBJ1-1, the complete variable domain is SQTIHQWPATLVQPVGSPLSLECTVEGTSNPNLYWYRQAAGRGLQLLFYSVGIGQISSEVPQNLSASRPQDRQFILSSKKLLLSDSGFYLCAWKGLKGRREAFFGQGTRLTVV.

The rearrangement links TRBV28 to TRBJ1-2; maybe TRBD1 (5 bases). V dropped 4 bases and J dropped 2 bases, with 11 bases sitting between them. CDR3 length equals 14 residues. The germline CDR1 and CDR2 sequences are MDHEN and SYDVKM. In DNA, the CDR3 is TGTGCCAGCAGTTCAGGGACCCTCAACTATGGCTACACCTTC. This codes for CASSSGTLNYGYTF.

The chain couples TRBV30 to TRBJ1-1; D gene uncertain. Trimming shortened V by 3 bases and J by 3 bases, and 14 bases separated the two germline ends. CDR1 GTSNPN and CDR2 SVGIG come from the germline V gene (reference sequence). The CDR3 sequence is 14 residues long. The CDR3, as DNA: TGTGCCTGGAGGATTGCCCGAACGGACACTGAAGCTTTCTTT. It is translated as CAWRIARTDTEAFF.

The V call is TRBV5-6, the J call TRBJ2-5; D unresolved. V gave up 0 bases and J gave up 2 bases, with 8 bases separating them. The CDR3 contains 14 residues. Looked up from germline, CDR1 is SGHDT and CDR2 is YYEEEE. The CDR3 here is CASSLGSVQETQYF. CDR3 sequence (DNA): TGTGCCAGCAGCTTGGGTAGTGTACAAGAGACCCAGTACTTC.

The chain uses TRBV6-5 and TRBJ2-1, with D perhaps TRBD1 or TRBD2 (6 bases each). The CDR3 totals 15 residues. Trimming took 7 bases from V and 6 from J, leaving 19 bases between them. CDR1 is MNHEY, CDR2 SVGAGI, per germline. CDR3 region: CASMRRAGDVNEQFF. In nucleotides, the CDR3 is TGTGCCAGCATGAGGAGGGCAGGGGATGTCAATGAGCAGTTCTTC.

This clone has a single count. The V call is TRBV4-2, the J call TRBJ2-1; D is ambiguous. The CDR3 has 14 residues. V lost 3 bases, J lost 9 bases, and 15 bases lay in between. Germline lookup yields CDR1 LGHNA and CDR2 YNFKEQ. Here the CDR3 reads CASSQDPQVSEQFF. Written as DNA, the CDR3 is TGTGCCAGCAGCCAGGACCCCCAAGTAAGTGAGCAGTTCTTC.

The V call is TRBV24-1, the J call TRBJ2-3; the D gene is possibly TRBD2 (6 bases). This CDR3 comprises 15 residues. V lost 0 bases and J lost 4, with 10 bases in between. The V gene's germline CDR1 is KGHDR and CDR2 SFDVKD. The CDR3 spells CATSDLASEADTQYF. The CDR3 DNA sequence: TGTGCCACCAGTGATTTGGCTAGCGAAGCAGATACGCAGTATTTT.

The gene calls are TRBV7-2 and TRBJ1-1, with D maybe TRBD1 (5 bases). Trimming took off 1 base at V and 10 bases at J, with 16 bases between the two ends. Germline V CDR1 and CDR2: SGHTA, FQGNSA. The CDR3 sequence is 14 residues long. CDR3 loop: CASSLDSQGGRAFF. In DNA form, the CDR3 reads TGTGCCAGCAGCTTAGATTCCCAGGGAGGACGAGCTTTCTTT. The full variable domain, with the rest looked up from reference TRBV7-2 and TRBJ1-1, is GAGVSQSPSNKVTEKGKDVELRCDPISGHTALYWYRQSLGQGLEFLIYFQGNSAPDKSGLPSDRFSAERTGGSVSTLTIQRTQQEDSAVYLCASSLDSQGGRAFFGQGTRLTVV.

The CDR3 DNA reads as TGTGCCAGCAGCGCCCCAGGACAGGGTAAATCTAATGAAAAACTGTTTTTT. Its translation: CASSAPGQGKSNEKLFF. The chain carries TRBV25-1 and TRBJ1-4, with 8 bases fitting TRBD1. V lost 6 bases to trimming and J lost 3 bases; unmatched junction nucleotides: 12. The CDR3 contains 17 residues. Looked up from germline, CDR1 is MGHDK and CDR2 is SYGVNS.

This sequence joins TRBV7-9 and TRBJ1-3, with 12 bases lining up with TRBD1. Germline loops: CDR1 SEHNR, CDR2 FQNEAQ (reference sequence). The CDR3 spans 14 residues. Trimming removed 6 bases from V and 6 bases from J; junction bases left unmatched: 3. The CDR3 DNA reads TGTGCCAGCAGTCCGGGACAGGGGGCAAACACCATATATTTT. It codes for CASSPGQGANTIYF.

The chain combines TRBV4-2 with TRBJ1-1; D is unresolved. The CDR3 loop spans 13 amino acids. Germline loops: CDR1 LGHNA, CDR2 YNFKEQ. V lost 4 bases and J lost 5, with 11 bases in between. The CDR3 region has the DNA TGTGCCAGCAGCCCCCCGGTTCAGACTGAAGCTTTCTTT. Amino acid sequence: CASSPPVQTEAFF.

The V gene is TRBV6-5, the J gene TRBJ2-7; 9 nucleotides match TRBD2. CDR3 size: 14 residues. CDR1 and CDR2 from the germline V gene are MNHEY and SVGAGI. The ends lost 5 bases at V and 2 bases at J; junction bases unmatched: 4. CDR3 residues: CASSTAGGAYEQYV. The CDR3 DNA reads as TGTGCCAGCAGTACCGCGGGGGGGGCCTACGAGCAGTACGTC.

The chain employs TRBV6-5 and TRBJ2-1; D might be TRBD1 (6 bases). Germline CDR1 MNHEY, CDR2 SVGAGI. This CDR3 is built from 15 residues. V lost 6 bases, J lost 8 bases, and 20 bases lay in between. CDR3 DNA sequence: TGTGCCAGCAGCTACAGGGATTTAACGGTCTATGAGCAGTTCTTC. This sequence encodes CASSYRDLTVYEQFF.

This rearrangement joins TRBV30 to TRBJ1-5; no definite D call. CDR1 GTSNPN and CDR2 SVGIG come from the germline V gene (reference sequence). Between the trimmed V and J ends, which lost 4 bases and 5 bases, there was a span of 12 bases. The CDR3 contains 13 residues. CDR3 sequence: CAWNSRGDQPQHF. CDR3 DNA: TGTGCCTGGAATTCGAGAGGAGATCAGCCCCAGCATTTT.

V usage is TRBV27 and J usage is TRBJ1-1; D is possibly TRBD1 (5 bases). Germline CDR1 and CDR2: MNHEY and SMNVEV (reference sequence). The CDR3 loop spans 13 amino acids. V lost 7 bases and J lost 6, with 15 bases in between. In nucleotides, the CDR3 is TGTGCCAGCAAATCGGGAGGGGCCTCTGAAGCTTTCTTT. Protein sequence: CASKSGGASEAFF.

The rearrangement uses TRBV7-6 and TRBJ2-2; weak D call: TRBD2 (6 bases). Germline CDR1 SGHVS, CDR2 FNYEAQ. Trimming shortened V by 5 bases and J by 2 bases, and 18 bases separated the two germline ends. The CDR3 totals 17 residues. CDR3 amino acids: CASSPSPGGLNTGELFF. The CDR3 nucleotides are TGTGCCAGCAGCCCCTCCCCCGGGGGTTTAAACACCGGGGAGCTGTTTTTT.

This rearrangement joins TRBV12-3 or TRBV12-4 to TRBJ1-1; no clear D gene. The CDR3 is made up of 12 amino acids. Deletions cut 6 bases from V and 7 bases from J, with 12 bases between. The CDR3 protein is CASRSIGLEAFF. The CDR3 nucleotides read TGTGCCAGCAGAAGCATCGGGCTTGAAGCTTTCTTT.

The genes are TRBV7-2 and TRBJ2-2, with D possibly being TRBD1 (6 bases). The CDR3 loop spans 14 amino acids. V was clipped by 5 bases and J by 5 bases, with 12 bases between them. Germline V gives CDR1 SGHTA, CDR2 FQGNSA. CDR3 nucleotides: TGTGCCAGCAGCGAAAGAGGGGGAACCGGGGAGCTGTTTTTT. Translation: CASSERGGTGELFF.

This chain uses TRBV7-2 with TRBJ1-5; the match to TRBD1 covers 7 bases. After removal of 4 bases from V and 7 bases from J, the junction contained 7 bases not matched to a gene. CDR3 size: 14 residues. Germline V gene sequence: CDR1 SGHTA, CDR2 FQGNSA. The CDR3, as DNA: TGTGCCAGCAGCTCCCTGACAGGGACCCAGCCCCAGCATTTT. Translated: CASSSLTGTQPQHF.

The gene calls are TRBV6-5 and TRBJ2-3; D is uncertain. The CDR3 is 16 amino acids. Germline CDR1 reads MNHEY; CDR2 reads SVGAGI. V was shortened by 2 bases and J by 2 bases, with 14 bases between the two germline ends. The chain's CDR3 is CASSYSSAPYTDTQYF. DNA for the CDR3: TGTGCCAGCAGTTACAGCAGTGCCCCGTACACAGATACGCAGTATTTT.

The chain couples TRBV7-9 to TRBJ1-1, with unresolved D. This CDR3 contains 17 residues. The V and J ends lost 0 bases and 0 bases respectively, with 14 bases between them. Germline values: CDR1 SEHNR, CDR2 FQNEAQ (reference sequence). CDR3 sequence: CASSLAYGLGMNTEAFF. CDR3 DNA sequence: TGTGCCAGCAGCTTAGCGTACGGGTTAGGGATGAACACTGAAGCTTTCTTT.

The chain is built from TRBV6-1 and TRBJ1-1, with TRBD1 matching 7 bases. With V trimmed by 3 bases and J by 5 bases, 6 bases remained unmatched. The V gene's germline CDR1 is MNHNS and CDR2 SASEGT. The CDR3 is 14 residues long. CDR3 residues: CASSETGTETEAFF. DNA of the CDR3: TGTGCCAGCAGTGAGACAGGGACAGAAACTGAAGCTTTCTTT.

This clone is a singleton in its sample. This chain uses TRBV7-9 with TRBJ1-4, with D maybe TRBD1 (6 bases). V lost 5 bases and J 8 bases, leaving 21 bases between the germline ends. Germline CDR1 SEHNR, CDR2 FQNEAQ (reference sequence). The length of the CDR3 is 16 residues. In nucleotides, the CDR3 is TGTGCCAGCAGCGGACGGACAGCCTCGTTGGGGGAAAAACTGTTTTTT. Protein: CASSGRTASLGEKLFF. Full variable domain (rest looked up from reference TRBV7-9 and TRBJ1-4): DTGVSQNPRHKITKRGQNVTFRCDPISEHNRLYWYRQTLGQGPEFLTYFQNEAQLEKSRLLSDRFSAERPKGSFSTLEIQRTEQGDSAMYLCASSGRTASLGEKLFFGSGTQLSVL.

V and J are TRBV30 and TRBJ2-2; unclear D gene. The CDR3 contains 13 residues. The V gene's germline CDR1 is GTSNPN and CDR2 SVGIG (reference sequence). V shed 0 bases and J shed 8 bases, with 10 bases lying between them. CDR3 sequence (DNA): TGTGCCTGGAGTGTGGGATTGGCAGGGGAGCTGTTTTTT. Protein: CAWSVGLAGELFF.

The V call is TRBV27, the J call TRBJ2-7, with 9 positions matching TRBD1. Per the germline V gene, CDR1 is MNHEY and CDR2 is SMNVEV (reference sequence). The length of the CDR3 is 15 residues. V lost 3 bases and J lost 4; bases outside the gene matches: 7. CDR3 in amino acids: CASSFGGQGLYEQYF. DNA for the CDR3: TGTGCCAGCAGTTTTGGGGGACAGGGATTATACGAGCAGTACTTC.

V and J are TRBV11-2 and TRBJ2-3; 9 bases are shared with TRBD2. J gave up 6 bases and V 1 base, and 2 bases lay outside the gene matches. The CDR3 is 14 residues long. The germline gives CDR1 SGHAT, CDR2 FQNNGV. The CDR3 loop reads CASSLGLAGDTQYF. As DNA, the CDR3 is TGTGCCAGCAGCTTAGGGCTAGCGGGGGATACGCAGTATTTT.